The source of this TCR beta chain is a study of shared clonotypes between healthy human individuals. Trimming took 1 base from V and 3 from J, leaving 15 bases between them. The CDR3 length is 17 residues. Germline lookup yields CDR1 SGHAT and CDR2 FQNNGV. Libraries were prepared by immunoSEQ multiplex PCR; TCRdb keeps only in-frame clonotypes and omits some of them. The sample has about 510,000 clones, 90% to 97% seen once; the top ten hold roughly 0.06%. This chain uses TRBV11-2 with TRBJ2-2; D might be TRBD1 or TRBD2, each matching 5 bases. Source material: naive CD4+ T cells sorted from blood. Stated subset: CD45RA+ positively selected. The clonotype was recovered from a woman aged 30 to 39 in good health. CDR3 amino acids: CASSLGLGRGHTGELFF. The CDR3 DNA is TGTGCCAGCAGCTTAGGTCTGGGACGGGGACACACCGGGGAGCTGTTTTTT.